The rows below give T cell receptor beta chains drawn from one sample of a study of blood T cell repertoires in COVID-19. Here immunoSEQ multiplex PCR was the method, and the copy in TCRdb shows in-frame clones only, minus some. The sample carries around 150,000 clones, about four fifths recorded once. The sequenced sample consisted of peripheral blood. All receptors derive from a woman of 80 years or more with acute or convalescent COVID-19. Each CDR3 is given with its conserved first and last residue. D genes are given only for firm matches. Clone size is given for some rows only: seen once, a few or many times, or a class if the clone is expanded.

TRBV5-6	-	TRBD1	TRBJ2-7	TGTGCCAGCAGCTTGATTAGGACAGGCCACCTCGGGCAGTACTTC	CASSLIRTGHLGQYF
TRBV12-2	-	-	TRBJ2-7	TGTGCAAGTCGCCCAGGGACAGCGAGCTCCTACGAGCAGTACTTC	CASRPGTASSYEQYF
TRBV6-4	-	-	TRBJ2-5	TGTGCCAGCAGTGGGACAGCCCAAGAGACCCAGTACTTC	CASSGTAQETQYF
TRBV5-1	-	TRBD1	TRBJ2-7	TGCGCCAGCAGCAAGGGACAGGGCTACGAGCAGTACTTC	CASSKGQGYEQYF
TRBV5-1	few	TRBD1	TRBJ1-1	TGCGCCAGCAGCACTTCTAGACAGGGCATTGAAGCTTTCTTT	CASSTSRQGIEAFF
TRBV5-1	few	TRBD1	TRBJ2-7	TGCGCCAGCAGCTTGGACCTACAGGGGTTTAGGTACTTC	CASSLDLQGFRYF
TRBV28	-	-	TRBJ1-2	TGTGCCAGCAGTCGAGGGACTAACTATGGCTACACCTTC	CASSRGTNYGYTF
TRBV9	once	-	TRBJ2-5	TGTGCCAGCAGCGTCGGGTGGGGGGGGCCAGAACAAGAGACCCAGTACTTC	CASSVGWGGPEQETQYF
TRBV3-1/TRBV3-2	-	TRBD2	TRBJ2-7	TGTGCCAGCAGCCAAGGGCTAGCGGGAGTATACGAGCAGTACTTC	CASSQGLAGVYEQYF
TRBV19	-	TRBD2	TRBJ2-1	TGTGCCGGCGCCCTGGCGGGAGCCTACAATGAGCAGTTCTTC	CAGALAGAYNEQFF
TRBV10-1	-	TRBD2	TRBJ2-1	TGCGCCAGCAGTGAGTCGACGACTAGCGGGGGGGAGAACGGTGAGCAGTTCTTC	CASSESTTSGGENGEQFF
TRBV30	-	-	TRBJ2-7	TGTGCCTGGGTCAGGGGTCACGAGCAGTACTTC	CAWVRGHEQYF
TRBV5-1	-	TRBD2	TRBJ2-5	TGCGCCAGCAGACCCGGGACTAGCGGGAGGGCCTCTGAGGAGACCCAGTACTTC	CASRPGTSGRASEETQYF
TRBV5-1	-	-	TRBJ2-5	TGCGCCAGCAGGGGCCCCTGGGGGGTTCAGGAGACCCAGTACTTC	CASRGPWGVQETQYF
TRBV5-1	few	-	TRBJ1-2	TGCGCCAGCAGCCGGAGTTTTGGCGGGAACGGCGGCTATGGCTACACCTTC	CASSRSFGGNGGYGYTF
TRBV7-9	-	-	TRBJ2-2	TGTGCCAGCAGCTTTACGACAGGCGGTCGCACCGGGGAGCTGTTTTTT	CASSFTTGGRTGELFF
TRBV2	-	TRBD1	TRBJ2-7	TGTGCCAGCAGTTTAAGTCGGACAGGGCCGAGGGAGCAGTACTTC	CASSLSRTGPREQYF
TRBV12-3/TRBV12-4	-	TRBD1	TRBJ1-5	TGTGCCAGCACCACAGGGGCGCAGCCCCAGCATTTT	CASTTGAQPQHF
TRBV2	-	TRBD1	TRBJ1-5	TGTGCCAGCAGTCGGACAGGGGGCGGCAATCAGCCCCAGCATTTT	CASSRTGGGNQPQHF
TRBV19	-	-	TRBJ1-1	TGTGCCAGTAGTATAGATCGTAGAGGGTCCGAAGCTTTCTTT	CASSIDRRGSEAFF
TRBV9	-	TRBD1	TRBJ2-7	TGTGCCAGCAGCGTAGGATTAGGACAGGGGACTACTGAGCAGTACTTC	CASSVGLGQGTTEQYF
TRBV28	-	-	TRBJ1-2	TGTGCCAGCAGGTTCCGGGGGGCGCATCTCTATGGCTACACCTTC	CASRFRGAHLYGYTF
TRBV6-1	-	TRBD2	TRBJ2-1	TGTGCCAGCAGTGAATCACTAGCGGGAGTTTCTCGGAATGAGCAGTTCTTC	CASSESLAGVSRNEQFF
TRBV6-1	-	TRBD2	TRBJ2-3	TGTGCCAGCAGTGAACTAGCGGGGGGGCCAGATACGCAGTATTTT	CASSELAGGPDTQYF
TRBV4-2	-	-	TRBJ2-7	TGTGCCAGCAGCCCAGGGGACAAGCCCTACGAGCAGTACTTC	CASSPGDKPYEQYF
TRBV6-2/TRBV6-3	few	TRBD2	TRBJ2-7	TGTGCCAGCAGTTACGGTCGGACTAGCAGAGACTACGAGCAGTACTTC	CASSYGRTSRDYEQYF
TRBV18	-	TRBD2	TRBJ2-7	TGTGCCAGCTCACCGCTGCGGCGGGGGGGGAGCTCCTACGAGCAGTACTTC	CASSPLRRGGSSYEQYF
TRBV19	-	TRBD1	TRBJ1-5	TGTGCCAGTAACGGGAACAGGGGGTCGGGGCAGCCCCAGCATTTT	CASNGNRGSGQPQHF
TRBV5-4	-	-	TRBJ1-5	TGTGCCAGCAGCTTGGCCTTCTCGGGTAGCAATCAGCCCCAGCATTTT	CASSLAFSGSNQPQHF
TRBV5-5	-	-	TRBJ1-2	TGTGCCAGCAGCTTGATCCAGGCATATAACTATGGCTACACCTTC	CASSLIQAYNYGYTF
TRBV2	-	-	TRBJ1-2	TGTGCCAGCAGTGTGGAACAGGGTGGAGGCTACACCTTC	CASSVEQGGGYTF
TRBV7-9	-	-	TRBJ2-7	TGTGCCAGCAGCTTAGTGAGCGAGCAGTACTTC	CASSLVSEQYF
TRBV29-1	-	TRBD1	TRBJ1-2	TGCAGCGTTGAAGCTCGGACAGGCGGAGGGGGTGGCTACACCTTC	CSVEARTGGGGGYTF
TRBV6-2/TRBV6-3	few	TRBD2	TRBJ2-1	TGTGCCAGCAGTTACCGAGGGACTAGCGACTACAATGAGCAGTTCTTC	CASSYRGTSDYNEQFF
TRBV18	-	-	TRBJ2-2	TGTGCCAGCTCACGCAGGGACACCGGGGAGCTGTTTTTT	CASSRRDTGELFF
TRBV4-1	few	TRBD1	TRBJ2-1	TGCGCCAGCAGCCAAAAACTCGGACAGGGGGCAGTCAATGAGCAGTTCTTC	CASSQKLGQGAVNEQFF
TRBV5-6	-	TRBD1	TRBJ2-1	TGTGCCAGCAGACGTACAGGGGGCGATGAGCAGTTCTTC	CASRRTGGDEQFF
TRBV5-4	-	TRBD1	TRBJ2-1	TGTGCCAGCAGCTTGACGGGACAGGGTTACAATGAGCAGTTCTTC	CASSLTGQGYNEQFF
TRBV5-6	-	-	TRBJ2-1	TGTGCCAGCAGCTTGGGGACTAAGTACAATGAGCAGTTCTTC	CASSLGTKYNEQFF
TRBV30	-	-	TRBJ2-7	TGTGCCTTTTCGACAGGCGTCTCCTACGAGCAGTACTTC	CAFSTGVSYEQYF
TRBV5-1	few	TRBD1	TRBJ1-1	TGCGCCAGCAGCAAACAGGGGAAAGGGGCTGAAGCTTTCTTT	CASSKQGKGAEAFF
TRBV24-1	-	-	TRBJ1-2	TGTGCCACCAGTGATACCGCCGCCCCGGGACTCTATGGCTACACCTTC	CATSDTAAPGLYGYTF
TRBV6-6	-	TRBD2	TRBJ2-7	TGTGCCAGCAGTTACTTAGCGGGAGAGGCCGAGCAGTACTTC	CASSYLAGEAEQYF
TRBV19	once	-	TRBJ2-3	TGTGCCAGTAGTATAGGGGGCGCAGATACGCAGTATTTT	CASSIGGADTQYF
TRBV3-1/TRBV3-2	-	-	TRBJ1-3	TGTGCCAGCAGCCCTGTCAACGGGGGAAACACCATATATTTT	CASSPVNGGNTIYF
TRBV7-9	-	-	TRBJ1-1	TGTGCCAGCAGCTCAGATGGAGGAGGATGGACTGAAGCTTTCTTT	CASSSDGGGWTEAFF
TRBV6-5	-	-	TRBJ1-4	TGTGCCAGCAGTTACTCTGGGGGGGGGTATGAAAAACTGTTTTTT	CASSYSGGGYEKLFF
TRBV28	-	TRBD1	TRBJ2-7	TGTGCCAGCAGTTTATTCAACGGACAGGGTTTCTCCTACGAGCAGTACTTC	CASSLFNGQGFSYEQYF
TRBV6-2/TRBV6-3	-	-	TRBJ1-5	TGTGCCAGCAGTTACCAGGGGCAGCCCCAGCATTTT	CASSYQGQPQHF
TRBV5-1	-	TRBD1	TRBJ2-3	TGCGCCAGCAGCTTACAGGGGGGAGTAGATACGCAGTATTTT	CASSLQGGVDTQYF
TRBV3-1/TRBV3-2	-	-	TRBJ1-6	TGTGCCAGCAGCGGCAGTAATTCACCCCTCCACTTT	CASSGSNSPLHF
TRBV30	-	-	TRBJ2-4	TGTGCCTGGAGTGTTCCCCAGATCATAGCCAAAAACATTCAGTACTTC	CAWSVPQIIAKNIQYF
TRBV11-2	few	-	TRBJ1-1	TGTGCCAGCAGTTCAGGACTTAAGCCTGAAGCTTTCTTT	CASSSGLKPEAFF
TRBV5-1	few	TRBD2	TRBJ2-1	TGCGCCAGCAGCTTGGGATCGAGTAGCGGGGTGTACAATGAGCAGTTCTTC	CASSLGSSSGVYNEQFF
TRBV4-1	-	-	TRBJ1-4	TGCGCCAGCAGCCACGTCGGTCGACAGGTTAATGAAAAACTGTTTTTT	CASSHVGRQVNEKLFF